This TCR beta chain emerged from a study of T-cell memory formation after mild COVID-19. TCRdb re-derived calls from the 5' RACE reads in MiXCR, one entry per CDR3 protein. The sample carries around 35,000 distinct CDR3 sequences, around 8% recorded once. The CDR3 extends over 16 amino acids. Unmatched junction bases numbered 11, after V lost 5 bases and J lost 7 bases. This clonotype was detected many times. This TCR was recovered from a man aged 18 to 29 who had mild COVID-19 (a few samples of this study predate the infection). Cell type and time point are not known. The gene calls are TRBV12-3 or TRBV12-4 and TRBJ1-6, with 7 bases that match TRBD1. Sequenced sample: PBMCs or a T cell subset sorted from them (not recorded which). For the CDR3, the DNA is TGTGCCAGCAGTAATACAGGGGCAGGGGTCAATTCACCCCTCCACTTT. It yields the protein CASSNTGAGVNSPLHF.